Listed below are T cell receptor beta chains from one sample, sequenced in a study of T-cell reconstitution after alpha-beta-depleted transplantation in children. In TCRdb, the PCR reads were re-called with MiXCR into one record per CDR3 protein. The sample lists about 230,000 distinct CDR3 sequences, 9% to 10% seen once, with over 4.5% in the top ten. The sequencing here drew on PBMCs from the stem cell graft donor, taken from the stem cell graft. These receptors were collected from a human donor who donated a stem cell graft to a child with SCID. The conserved cysteine and the conserved F or W are not part of the CDR3 here.

V: TRBV2; J: TRBJ2-3; CDR3: ASSDGGGDTDTQY
V: TRBV7-8; J: TRBJ2-1; CDR3: ASSLAGLPTYEQF
V: TRBV5-1; J: TRBJ2-7; CDR3: ASSFSSDRPSYEQY
V: TRBV12-3/TRBV12-4; J: TRBJ1-5; CDR3: ASRGGQFDQPQH
V: TRBV2; J: TRBJ2-2; CDR3: ASGGTGGATGELF
V: TRBV19; J: TRBJ2-7; CDR3: ASSPGPSVHEQY
V: TRBV18; J: TRBJ2-4; CDR3: ASSPTGTGRIHIQY
V: TRBV20-1; J: TRBJ1-1; CDR3: SASPNTEAF
V: TRBV7-8; J: TRBJ1-6; CDR3: ASSLKGRNSPLH
V: TRBV2; J: TRBJ1-1; CDR3: AAPGTKNTEAF
V: TRBV27; J: TRBJ2-2; CDR3: ASSLFRQRGRNTGELF
V: TRBV10-3; J: TRBJ2-1; CDR3: AISEVERLSSYNEQF
V: TRBV7-9; J: TRBJ2-5; CDR3: ASTQYQETQY
V: TRBV7-2; J: TRBJ1-5; CDR3: ASSLAPGGADQPQH
V: TRBV6-5; J: TRBJ2-1; CDR3: ASSFPGDRNEQF
V: TRBV4-2; J: TRBJ1-2; CDR3: ASSQSPGDRVFTANGYT
V: TRBV5-6; J: TRBJ2-5; CDR3: ASSSTRPETQY
V: TRBV19; J: TRBJ1-4; CDR3: AAGGPNEKLF
V: TRBV6-1; J: TRBJ1-2; CDR3: ASSEAGSGGYT
V: TRBV28; J: TRBJ2-2; CDR3: ASSGDRGFENTGELF
V: TRBV11-2; J: TRBJ1-6; CDR3: ASSGWSSPLH
V: TRBV11-2; J: TRBJ2-3; CDR3: ASAVFGTSGGGTDTQY
V: TRBV20-1; J: TRBJ1-4; CDR3: SASNSVLGNEKLF
V: TRBV5-6; J: TRBJ2-4; CDR3: ASSYPGQGNIQY
V: TRBV20-1; J: TRBJ1-6; CDR3: SAAQPGPLNNSPLH
V: TRBV2; J: TRBJ1-1; CDR3: ASIWGRGTEAF
V: TRBV2; J: TRBJ2-1; CDR3: AICLKGSGGPTDNEQF
V: TRBV5-5; J: TRBJ2-1; CDR3: VSGERLYNEQF
V: TRBV6-2/TRBV6-3; J: TRBJ1-4; CDR3: ASSWPGTGGEKLF
V: TRBV5-1; J: TRBJ1-1; CDR3: ASSLGGDTEAF
V: TRBV27; J: TRBJ2-7; CDR3: ASSLQAGISYEQY
V: TRBV5-1; J: TRBJ2-1; CDR3: ASSSGQGGEQF
V: TRBV5-1; J: TRBJ1-3; CDR3: ASSSGQGENTIY
V: TRBV21-1; J: TRBJ1-1; CDR3: ASSKQPPRFRLSNTEAF
V: TRBV3-1; J: TRBJ2-1; CDR3: ASSQGGLVSASYNEQF
V: TRBV7-3; J: TRBJ2-7; CDR3: ASSLGGMAYEQY
V: TRBV4-3; J: TRBJ2-6; CDR3: ASSPGRNSGANVLT
V: TRBV20-1; J: TRBJ1-5; CDR3: SAISPNRGDQPQH
V: TRBV20-1; J: TRBJ2-1; CDR3: SARDQGRGAYNEQF
V: TRBV9; J: TRBJ2-1; CDR3: ASSVALAGDNEQF
V: TRBV4-3; J: TRBJ2-6; CDR3: ASSQDTFSGANVLT
V: TRBV3-1; J: TRBJ1-2; CDR3: ASSPKRNYGYT
V: TRBV7-2; J: TRBJ2-7; CDR3: ASSPQSGGLYEQY
V: TRBV29-1; J: TRBJ1-4; CDR3: SAGQLNEKLF
V: TRBV28; J: TRBJ2-7; CDR3: ASSSTRTGGEQY
V: TRBV5-1; J: TRBJ2-3; CDR3: ASSSTELGTDTQY
V: TRBV7-6; J: TRBJ2-1; CDR3: ASSLVAFPSGGASNEQF
V: TRBV10-3; J: TRBJ2-3; CDR3: AIVRDRGTDTQY